What follows are 14 T cell receptor beta chains derived from one specimen sequenced in a study of shared clonotypes between healthy human individuals. The table came from immunoSEQ multiplex PCR; TCRdb's copy has only in-frame clones and leaves some out. Among hundreds of thousands of clones listed, over 65% were seen once. Sequenced: memory CD4+ T cells sorted from blood. Subset in this sample: CD45RA-negative fraction. Every receptor here comes from a woman in her 30s in good health.

This chain joins TRBV11-1 and TRBJ2-5; 8 bases match TRBD1. J was trimmed by 5 bases and V by 5 bases; bases with no gene match: 13. The CDR3 loop spans 16 amino acids. Per the germline V gene, CDR1 is SGHAT and CDR2 is FQDESV (reference sequence). CDR3 residues: CASSRRGQALGETQYF. The DNA for the CDR3 is TGTGCCAGCAGCCGTAGGGGACAGGCGTTAGGGGAGACCCAGTACTTC.

In this sample, this clone turned up many times. The J gene is TRBJ2-2, the V gene TRBV2; a weak D match, TRBD2 (5 bases). CDR3 length: 14 amino acids. V lost 4 bases, J lost 3 bases, and 9 bases lay in between. The V gene's germline CDR1 is SNHLY and CDR2 FYNNEI. As DNA, the CDR3 is TGTGCCAGCAGTGTGTTCGGGGACACCGGGGAGCTGTTTTTT. This gives the protein CASSVFGDTGELFF.

V usage is TRBV5-3 and J usage is TRBJ2-1; D unclear. TRBV5-3 is an open reading frame, and its role is uncertain. The V end lost 0 bases, the J end lost 5 bases, and 24 bases lay between the germline ends. The CDR3 length is 19 residues. The CDR3 protein is CARSLDGNRYSHRHNEQFF. The CDR3 coding sequence is TGTGCCAGAAGCTTGGATGGAAATCGCTATTCCCATCGCCACAATGAGCAGTTCTTC.

This chain joins TRBV19 and TRBJ2-6; TRBD2 matches 12 bases. CDR3 length: 17 residues. With V trimmed by 5 bases and J by 3 bases, 5 bases remained unmatched. CDR1 LNHDA and CDR2 SQIVND come from the germline V gene (reference sequence). The CDR3 protein is CASSELAGGRGANVLTF. The CDR3 coding sequence is TGTGCCAGTAGTGAACTAGCGGGAGGTCGTGGGGCCAACGTCCTGACTTTC. Using reference TRBV19 and TRBJ2-6 for the parts outside the CDR3, the full variable domain is DGGITQSPKYLFRKEGQNVTLSCEQNLNHDAMYWYRQDPGQGLRLIYYSQIVNDFQKGDIAEGYSVSREKKESFPLTVTSAQKNPTAFYLCASSELAGGRGANVLTFGAGSRLTVL.

This chain uses TRBV7-7 with TRBJ2-1; 11 bases fit TRBD2. This CDR3 has 19 amino acids. Germline lookup yields CDR1 SSHAT and CDR2 FNYEAQ (reference sequence). The junction had 17 bases not matched to a gene; V was cut back by 6 bases and J by 4 bases. The CDR3 spells CASSPRGVAGGLWYNEQFF. The CDR3 DNA is TGTGCCAGCAGTCCCAGGGGGGTAGCGGGAGGGCTATGGTACAATGAGCAGTTCTTC.

The chain's CDR3 is CASSFRDSTYNEQFF. The CDR3 DNA reads TGCGCCAGCAGCTTCCGGGACAGTACCTACAATGAGCAGTTCTTC. The chain has TRBV5-1 and TRBJ2-1; 7 positions agree with TRBD1. The CDR3 has 15 amino acids. The germline V gene has CDR1 SGHRS and CDR2 YFSETQ. J gave up 2 bases and V 2 bases, and 4 bases lay outside the gene matches.

J is TRBJ1-3 and V is TRBV5-8; perhaps TRBD1 as D (5 bases). This CDR3 has 15 residues. Trimming shortened V by 1 base and J by 8 bases, and 16 bases separated the two germline ends. The germline CDR1 and CDR2 sequences are SGHTS and YDEGEE. DNA of the CDR3: TGTGCCAGCAGCTTGTTTGTGACAGCCGGCGACACCATATATTTT. Translated: CASSLFVTAGDTIYF.

V is TRBV6-1 and J is TRBJ2-3; no reliable D call. V lost 7 bases and J 0 bases, leaving 5 bases between the germline ends. CDR1 and CDR2 (germline): MNHNS, SASEGT. The CDR3 has 12 residues. Written as DNA, the CDR3 is TGTGCCAGCAAAGACAGCACAGATACGCAGTATTTT. Its protein is CASKDSTDTQYF.

V is TRBV11-1 and J is TRBJ2-7, with 7 positions matching TRBD2. Germline V gene sequence: CDR1 SGHAT, CDR2 FQDESV (reference sequence). With V trimmed by 3 bases and J by 0 bases, 5 bases remained unmatched. This CDR3 contains 15 residues. CDR3 region: CASSFLAGHSYEQYF. CDR3 coding DNA: TGTGCCAGCAGCTTTTTAGCGGGTCACTCCTACGAGCAGTACTTC.

This clone was seen more than once but under ten times. V and J are TRBV5-1 and TRBJ1-2, with D perhaps matching TRBD1 (5 bases). Trimming cost V 5 bases and J 3 bases, with 14 bases left between them. From germline, CDR1 is SGHRS and CDR2 YFSETQ. The CDR3 runs to 14 residues. The CDR3 region is CASRDYQGDYGYTF. In nucleotides, the CDR3 is TGCGCCAGCAGGGATTACCAGGGAGACTATGGCTACACCTTC.

The chain has TRBV30 and TRBJ1-1, with D maybe TRBD1 (6 bases). CDR1 is GTSNPN, CDR2 SVGIG, per germline (reference sequence). The V gene lost 2 bases and the J gene lost 5 bases, with 24 bases spanning the gap. The CDR3 has 17 amino acids. In DNA, the CDR3 is TGTGCCTGGAGTTACTTCCCAGTGGGGACACCGGGTACTGAAGCTTTCTTT. Encoded protein: CAWSYFPVGTPGTEAFF.

This clone was found once. Additional DNA sequences in this sample encode the identical CDR3. J is TRBJ1-1 and V is TRBV5-1, with D possibly TRBD1 on 5 matching bases. Per the germline V gene, CDR1 is SGHRS and CDR2 is YFSETQ. V lost 1 base to trimming and J lost 4 bases, with 11 bases between them. The CDR3 is made up of 14 amino acids. The CDR3 reads CASSLQGGSTEAFF. CDR3 coding DNA: TGCGCCAGCAGCTTGCAGGGTGGTTCCACTGAAGCTTTCTTT.

Regarding this clone: Other nucleotide sequences in the sample specify the same CDR3. This chain uses TRBV28 with TRBJ1-2; TRBD1 is a possible D gene (5 bases). Germline CDR1 and CDR2: MDHEN and SYDVKM. V was clipped by 5 bases and J by 4 bases, with 8 bases between them. This CDR3 is built from 12 residues. In DNA, the CDR3 is TGTGCCAGCAGTACAGGCGTCTATGGCTACACCTTC. The encoded protein is CASSTGVYGYTF.

V and J are TRBV5-1 and TRBJ1-3; a possible D gene is TRBD1 (5 bases). This CDR3 has 17 residues. Germline CDR1 and CDR2: SGHRS and YFSETQ. The V and J ends lost 4 bases and 2 bases respectively, with 19 bases between them. CDR3 amino acids: CASSPSPTGGTGNTIYF. The CDR3 DNA is TGCGCCAGCAGCCCATCACCAACAGGCGGTACTGGAAACACCATATATTTT.